This TCR beta chain was identified in a study of T cells in Graves' hyperthyroidism and ophthalmopathy. RNA transcripts yielded amplified TCR beta CDR3 regions. HTBI primers were employed in a first-round RT-PCR of the TCR CDR3. MiXCR, run by TCRdb on the multiplex PCR reads, gives a single entry per CDR3 protein. The sample records approximately 570,000 distinct CDR3 sequences, just under 20% being singletons. V dropped 7 bases and J dropped 0; count of bases not matched to a gene: 9. The germline V gene encodes CDR1 ENHRY and CDR2 SYGVKD. This CDR3 comprises 16 residues. Those patients with uncontrolled infection, other autoimmune disease, pregnancy or lactation were excluded.

The sequence derives from a middle-aged man with Graves' ophthalmopathy. The V and J genes are TRBV10-3 and TRBJ1-1; 9 nucleotides align to TRBD1. The source material was blood. CDR3: CAITGGTGNMNTEAFF. In DNA form, the CDR3 reads TGTGCCATCACAGGTGGGACAGGGAATATGAACACTGAAGCTTTCTTT.